The clone carrying this T cell receptor (beta chain) was recorded once. The antigen remains undetermined. This specimen belongs to a study of type 1 regulatory T cells. Study as a whole: An in vitro protocol generated T-allo10, a Tr1-enriched, alloantigen-specific CD4 T cell product.

Trimming left V 0 bases short and J 5 bases short, with 10 bases between. The CDR3 sequence is 14 residues long. The V gene's germline CDR1 is PRHDT and CDR2 FYEKMQ (reference sequence). Each CDR3 protein is one row after TCRdb ran MiXCR on the reads. The data hold roughly 25,000 distinct CDR3 sequences, with 72% observed a single time. The clonotype comes from a human donor in good health. The source material was cultured T cells, either the whole culture or a sorted T cell fraction (not recorded which). Subset here: Tr1-enriched cell product generated in vitro against host alloantigens. The chain has TRBV13 and TRBJ2-5; D is possibly TRBD2 (5 bases). The CDR3 here is CASSLGAGRETQYF. CDR3 DNA sequence: TGTGCCAGCAGCTTAGGGGCGGGCAGGGAGACCCAGTACTTC.